This is a list of T cell receptor beta chains from one sample in a study of identical twins' blood T cells. Each CDR3 protein gets one entry after TCRdb re-called the 5' RACE reads with MiXCR. The sample holds hundreds of thousands of distinct CDR3 sequences, about 28% seen once. Sequencing used PBMCs. The receptor source for this set is a woman between 18 and 50 years old in good health. CDR3s include the opening cysteine and the closing phenylalanine or tryptophan. The D gene is left open where the match is weak. Only part of the rows carry a size: once, few, many, or a class if the clone is expanded.

len: 12
v_gene: TRBV20-1
d_gene: TRBD2
abundance: few
j_gene: TRBJ2-3
CDR3nt: TGCAGTGCATGGGACTACACAGATACGCAGTATTTT
CDR3aa: CSAWDYTDTQYF

len: 15
v_gene: TRBV3-1
d_gene: NA
abundance: NA
j_gene: TRBJ1-2
CDR3nt: TGTGCCAGCAGCCAATTGTGGGTGTCTAACTATGGCTACACCTTC
CDR3aa: CASSQLWVSNYGYTF

len: 14
v_gene: TRBV12-3/TRBV12-4
d_gene: NA
abundance: NA
j_gene: TRBJ1-1
CDR3nt: TGTGCCAGCAGTTTTCAGAGGGGCAACACTGAAGCTTTCTTT
CDR3aa: CASSFQRGNTEAFF

len: 17
v_gene: TRBV5-6
d_gene: NA
abundance: few
j_gene: TRBJ1-1
CDR3nt: TGTGCCAGCAGCTCAACCGGACGGGGTATAATGAACACTGAAGCTTTCTTT
CDR3aa: CASSSTGRGIMNTEAFF

len: 14
v_gene: TRBV29-1
d_gene: TRBD1
abundance: many
j_gene: TRBJ1-1
CDR3nt: TGCAGCGTCACCGAACAGGGGTCGAACACTGAAGCTTTCTTT
CDR3aa: CSVTEQGSNTEAFF

len: 16
v_gene: TRBV19
d_gene: NA
abundance: few
j_gene: TRBJ1-3
CDR3nt: TGTGCCAGTAGTATGGGACGGCTTTACTCTGGAAACACCATATATTTT
CDR3aa: CASSMGRLYSGNTIYF

len: 14
v_gene: TRBV7-2
d_gene: NA
abundance: few
j_gene: TRBJ2-1
CDR3nt: TGTGCCAGCAGCCCGATGACGCAGATTAATGAGCAGTTCTTC
CDR3aa: CASSPMTQINEQFF

len: 17
v_gene: TRBV3-1
d_gene: NA
abundance: many
j_gene: TRBJ2-3
CDR3nt: TGTGCCAGCAGCCAAATTACGGGGCCGGGGAGCACAGATACGCAGTATTTT
CDR3aa: CASSQITGPGSTDTQYF

len: 17
v_gene: TRBV3-1
d_gene: TRBD1
abundance: many
j_gene: TRBJ1-1
CDR3nt: TGTGCCAGCAGCCAACCCACCCGGACAGGAATGAACACTGAAGCTTTCTTT
CDR3aa: CASSQPTRTGMNTEAFF

len: 12
v_gene: TRBV29-1
d_gene: TRBD1
abundance: many
j_gene: TRBJ2-1
CDR3nt: TGCAGCGTTCGGACAGGGGGCCATGAGCAGTTCTTC
CDR3aa: CSVRTGGHEQFF

len: 16
v_gene: TRBV6-6
d_gene: NA
abundance: few
j_gene: TRBJ2-1
CDR3nt: TGTGCCAGCAGTCCAACAGGGACCCGGTTCCCCAATGAGCAGTTCTTC
CDR3aa: CASSPTGTRFPNEQFF

len: 14
v_gene: TRBV4-1
d_gene: NA
abundance: few
j_gene: TRBJ2-3
CDR3nt: TGCGCCAGCAGCCCCAGTCCGCTCACAGATACGCAGTATTTT
CDR3aa: CASSPSPLTDTQYF

len: 13
v_gene: TRBV15
d_gene: NA
abundance: few
j_gene: TRBJ1-1
CDR3nt: TGTGCCACCAATTTACCTTTGAACACTGAAGCTTTCTTT
CDR3aa: CATNLPLNTEAFF

len: 12
v_gene: TRBV20-1
d_gene: NA
abundance: many
j_gene: TRBJ1-2
CDR3nt: TGCAGTGCTAGAGTACAGAACTATGGCTACACCTTC
CDR3aa: CSARVQNYGYTF

len: 12
v_gene: TRBV6-6
d_gene: NA
abundance: few
j_gene: TRBJ2-3
CDR3nt: TGTGCCAGCAGTTACTCGTGGGATACGCAGTATTTT
CDR3aa: CASSYSWDTQYF

len: 11
v_gene: TRBV12-3/TRBV12-4
d_gene: NA
abundance: many
j_gene: TRBJ1-3
CDR3nt: TGTGCCAGCAGTTTCTTTTACACCATATATTTT
CDR3aa: CASSFFYTIYF

len: 18
v_gene: TRBV11-2
d_gene: NA
abundance: NA
j_gene: TRBJ2-3
CDR3nt: TGTGCCAGCATCACCCGGGACGACGACTTTGACCGCACAGATACGCAGTATTTT
CDR3aa: CASITRDDDFDRTDTQYF

len: 16
v_gene: TRBV14
d_gene: TRBD1
abundance: few
j_gene: TRBJ1-1
CDR3nt: TGTGCCAGCAGCCAAGACAGGGGGGTGTTTATCACTGAAGCTTTCTTT
CDR3aa: CASSQDRGVFITEAFF

len: 17
v_gene: TRBV12-3/TRBV12-4
d_gene: TRBD2
abundance: few
j_gene: TRBJ2-1
CDR3nt: TGTGCCAGCAGCGGAAGATACGGGAGGACCACTAATAATGAGCAGTTCTTC
CDR3aa: CASSGRYGRTTNNEQFF

len: 11
v_gene: TRBV20-1
d_gene: NA
abundance: NA
j_gene: TRBJ1-2
CDR3nt: TGCAGTGGTCTGGAAAACTATGGCTACACCTTC
CDR3aa: CSGLENYGYTF

len: 14
v_gene: TRBV29-1
d_gene: TRBD1
abundance: NA
j_gene: TRBJ2-7
CDR3nt: TGCAGCGTAGATACCGGGACAGGGGAGTACGAGCAGTACTTC
CDR3aa: CSVDTGTGEYEQYF

len: 14
v_gene: TRBV29-1
d_gene: NA
abundance: NA
j_gene: TRBJ1-3
CDR3nt: TGCAGCGTTGCGAGTCAAGCCTCTGGAAACACCATATATTTT
CDR3aa: CSVASQASGNTIYF

len: 17
v_gene: TRBV19
d_gene: NA
abundance: NA
j_gene: TRBJ2-6
CDR3nt: TGTGCCAGTAACCAGAAGCTTTCAATATCTGGGGCCAACGTCCTGACTTTC
CDR3aa: CASNQKLSISGANVLTF

len: 13
v_gene: TRBV7-2
d_gene: NA
abundance: few
j_gene: TRBJ1-5
CDR3nt: TGTGCCAGCAGCTTAGGAACTTCGACGCCCCAGCATTTT
CDR3aa: CASSLGTSTPQHF

len: 13
v_gene: TRBV5-6
d_gene: NA
abundance: NA
j_gene: TRBJ2-1
CDR3nt: TGTGCCACCACGGGGCAGATCTACAATGAGCAGTTCTTC
CDR3aa: CATTGQIYNEQFF

len: 13
v_gene: TRBV7-9
d_gene: NA
abundance: NA
j_gene: TRBJ1-2
CDR3nt: TGTGCCAGCAGCTCTGACACGATCTATGGCTACACCTTC
CDR3aa: CASSSDTIYGYTF

len: 15
v_gene: TRBV6-2/TRBV6-3
d_gene: TRBD1
abundance: few
j_gene: TRBJ2-4
CDR3nt: TGTGCCAGCAGTTCAGACAGGGGGGCCAAAAACATTCAGTACTTC
CDR3aa: CASSSDRGAKNIQYF

len: 13
v_gene: TRBV2
d_gene: NA
abundance: NA
j_gene: TRBJ2-1
CDR3nt: TGTGCCAGCAGTGAATTGCCCGGACTATCGCAGTTCTTC
CDR3aa: CASSELPGLSQFF

len: 8
v_gene: TRBV29-1
d_gene: NA
abundance: NA
j_gene: TRBJ1-1
CDR3nt: TGCAGCGTCGGACCTACTTTCTTT
CDR3aa: CSVGPTFF

len: 12
v_gene: TRBV7-9
d_gene: NA
abundance: few
j_gene: TRBJ2-1
CDR3nt: TGTGCCAGCAGCTTAGAAGAATATGAGCAGTTCTTC
CDR3aa: CASSLEEYEQFF

len: 16
v_gene: TRBV5-1
d_gene: TRBD1
abundance: NA
j_gene: TRBJ1-1
CDR3nt: TGCGCCAGCAGCTTGGACAGGGGACGGGGGAACACTGAAGCTTTCTTT
CDR3aa: CASSLDRGRGNTEAFF

len: 16
v_gene: TRBV19
d_gene: NA
abundance: NA
j_gene: TRBJ2-5
CDR3nt: TGTGCCAGTAGTATCAGGGACACTACGTACCAAGAGACCCAGTACTTC
CDR3aa: CASSIRDTTYQETQYF

len: 15
v_gene: TRBV10-3
d_gene: NA
abundance: NA
j_gene: TRBJ1-5
CDR3nt: TGTGCCGCCCGGCAGGGAGTCGGAAGCAATCAGCCCCAGCATTTT
CDR3aa: CAARQGVGSNQPQHF

len: 14
v_gene: TRBV20-1
d_gene: NA
abundance: NA
j_gene: TRBJ1-2
CDR3nt: TGCAGTGCTAAGTCCATGGGGCAGGACTATGGCCACACCTTC
CDR3aa: CSAKSMGQDYGHTF

len: 14
v_gene: TRBV20-1
d_gene: TRBD1
abundance: few
j_gene: TRBJ1-6
CDR3nt: TGCAGTGCTTTGAAGGGACAGGGGGACTCACCCCTCCACTTT
CDR3aa: CSALKGQGDSPLHF

len: 11
v_gene: TRBV29-1
d_gene: NA
abundance: few
j_gene: TRBJ2-1
CDR3nt: TGCAGCGTTGCAGAAGTTAATGAGCAGTTCTTC
CDR3aa: CSVAEVNEQFF

len: 15
v_gene: TRBV5-1
d_gene: TRBD1
abundance: NA
j_gene: TRBJ1-5
CDR3nt: TGCGCCAGCAGCTTTGGACAGGGGATTAATCAGCCCCAGCATTTT
CDR3aa: CASSFGQGINQPQHF

len: 14
v_gene: TRBV7-9
d_gene: NA
abundance: once
j_gene: TRBJ2-2
CDR3nt: TGTGCCGGCAGCTTAGAGATTTGGACCGGGGAGCTGTTTTTT
CDR3aa: CAGSLEIWTGELFF

len: 13
v_gene: TRBV2
d_gene: TRBD1
abundance: NA
j_gene: TRBJ2-7
CDR3nt: TGTGCCTCGCGCGGACAGGGGGCCTACGAGCAGTACTTC
CDR3aa: CASRGQGAYEQYF

len: 16
v_gene: TRBV4-3
d_gene: NA
abundance: few
j_gene: TRBJ1-1
CDR3nt: TGCGCCAGCAGCCAAGCCGGGGGCTTTAGGGGAACTGAAGCTTTCTTT
CDR3aa: CASSQAGGFRGTEAFF

len: 15
v_gene: TRBV28
d_gene: TRBD1
abundance: NA
j_gene: TRBJ1-5
CDR3nt: TGTGCCAGCAGTTTAAGGGGGCGGGGGGGACAGCCCCAGCATTTT
CDR3aa: CASSLRGRGGQPQHF

len: 17
v_gene: TRBV5-1
d_gene: NA
abundance: NA
j_gene: TRBJ1-1
CDR3nt: TGCGCCAGCAGCGACCCACAGGGTTCTAATATCCTCTCTGAAGCTTTCTTT
CDR3aa: CASSDPQGSNILSEAFF

len: 18
v_gene: TRBV20-1
d_gene: NA
abundance: few
j_gene: TRBJ2-1
CDR3nt: TGCAGTGCTAGAGATCGGGAGCGATACTTTCCATCCTACAATGAGCAGTTCTTC
CDR3aa: CSARDRERYFPSYNEQFF

len: 16
v_gene: TRBV4-3
d_gene: NA
abundance: NA
j_gene: TRBJ1-5
CDR3nt: TGCGCCAGCAGCCAAGTATTCAGGGGTGGTAATCAGCCCCAGCATTTT
CDR3aa: CASSQVFRGGNQPQHF

len: 13
v_gene: TRBV29-1
d_gene: NA
abundance: few
j_gene: TRBJ2-1
CDR3nt: TGCAGCGTCTACCGGGGGACCAACAATGAGCAGTTCTTC
CDR3aa: CSVYRGTNNEQFF

len: 15
v_gene: TRBV6-2/TRBV6-3
d_gene: NA
abundance: NA
j_gene: TRBJ2-2
CDR3nt: TGTGCCAGCTATTTTATGACTGCCAACACCGGGGAGCTGTTTTTT
CDR3aa: CASYFMTANTGELFF

len: 14
v_gene: TRBV10-3
d_gene: NA
abundance: few
j_gene: TRBJ1-1
CDR3nt: TGTGCCATCAGTGGTTCGCTAACGAACACTGAAGCTTTCTTT
CDR3aa: CAISGSLTNTEAFF

len: 15
v_gene: TRBV11-2
d_gene: NA
abundance: once
j_gene: TRBJ1-1
CDR3nt: TGTGCCAGCAGCCCGGGATGGGGGGCGACGACTGAAGCTTTCTTT
CDR3aa: CASSPGWGATTEAFF

len: 16
v_gene: TRBV20-1
d_gene: TRBD2
abundance: few
j_gene: TRBJ2-1
CDR3nt: TGCAGTGCTAGAGATCCTAAAGCGGGAGGTCACAATGAGCAGTTCTTC
CDR3aa: CSARDPKAGGHNEQFF

len: 13
v_gene: TRBV12-3/TRBV12-4
d_gene: NA
abundance: NA
j_gene: TRBJ1-2
CDR3nt: TGTGCCAGCAGTTCTGGGGCAGCAGATGGCCACACCTTC
CDR3aa: CASSSGAADGHTF

len: 14
v_gene: TRBV12-5
d_gene: TRBD1
abundance: many
j_gene: TRBJ1-1
CDR3nt: TGTGCTAGTGGTTTGACAGGGGGCGCCTCTGAAGCTTTCTTT
CDR3aa: CASGLTGGASEAFF

len: 17
v_gene: TRBV20-1
d_gene: TRBD1
abundance: few
j_gene: TRBJ1-4
CDR3nt: TGCAGTGCTAGATCCCTCAGGGGGCGCGATCGAAATGAAAAACTGTTTTTT
CDR3aa: CSARSLRGRDRNEKLFF

len: 14
v_gene: TRBV19
d_gene: TRBD2
abundance: few
j_gene: TRBJ2-1
CDR3nt: TGTGCCAGTACCTCCGGGACTAATTTCTATGAGCAGTTCTTC
CDR3aa: CASTSGTNFYEQFF